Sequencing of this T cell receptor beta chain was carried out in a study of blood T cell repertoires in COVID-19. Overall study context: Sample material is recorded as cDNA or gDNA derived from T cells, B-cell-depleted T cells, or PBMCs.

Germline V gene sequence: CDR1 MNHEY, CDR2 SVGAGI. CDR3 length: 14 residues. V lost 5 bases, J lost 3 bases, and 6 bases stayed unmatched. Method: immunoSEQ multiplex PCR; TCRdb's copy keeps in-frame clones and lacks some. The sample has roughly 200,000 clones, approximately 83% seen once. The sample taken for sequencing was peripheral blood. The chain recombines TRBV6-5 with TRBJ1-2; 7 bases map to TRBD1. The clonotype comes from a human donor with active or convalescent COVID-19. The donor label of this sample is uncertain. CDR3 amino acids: CASSTPGQHYGYTF. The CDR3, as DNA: TGTGCCAGCAGTACGCCGGGACAGCACTATGGCTACACCTTC.